Each of the 30 T cell receptor beta chains below was sequenced from the same sample in a study of neoadjuvant anti-PD-1 for oral cavity cancer. As to time point: after neoadjuvant nivolumab, at surgical resection. TCRdb's copy holds only in-frame clones and misses some; the assay was immunoSEQ multiplex PCR. This table holds 63,000 or so clones, 86% found once. The sample in question was PBMCs, obtained after nivolumab (anti-PD-1) treatment. All receptors come from a person aged 35 to 85 with oral cavity squamous cell carcinoma.

The chain recombines TRBV15 with TRBJ2-3, with D possibly being TRBD2 (7 bases). V lost 0 bases and J lost 1, with 11 bases in between. Germline CDR1 LNHNV, CDR2 YYDKDF (reference sequence). CDR3 size: 16 residues. The CDR3 loop reads CATSRDVGGGTDTQYF. The DNA for the CDR3 is TGTGCCACCAGCAGAGATGTAGGGGGGGGCACAGATACGCAGTATTTT.

The chain is built from TRBV2 and TRBJ1-5; possible D gene TRBD1, 5 bases. Germline values: CDR1 SNHLY, CDR2 FYNNEI. Trimming cost V 10 bases and J 0 bases, with 13 bases left between them. The CDR3 totals 14 residues. Here the CDR3 DNA reads TGTGCCACACAGGACACGGATAGCAATCAGCCCCAGCATTTT. This translates into CATQDTDSNQPQHF.

The chain combines TRBV29-1 with TRBJ2-2, with D possibly matching TRBD1 (5 bases). Germline CDR1 is SQVTM and CDR2 is ANQGSEA. Trimming removed 2 bases from V and 4 bases from J, with 11 bases in between. The CDR3 length is 14 residues. As DNA, the CDR3 is TGCAGCGTTGAAAGGGGTCCCGCCACCGGGGAGCTGTTTTTT. Its translation is CSVERGPATGELFF.

This chain connects TRBV5-1 to TRBJ2-1; 11 nucleotides match TRBD2. This CDR3 is built from 16 residues. With V trimmed by 4 bases and J by 3 bases, 6 bases remained unmatched. The germline V gene encodes CDR1 SGHRS and CDR2 YFSETQ. The DNA of the CDR3 is TGCGCCAGCAGCCTACTAGCGGGGGCAAACTACAATGAGCAGTTCTTC. This encodes CASSLLAGANYNEQFF. Full variable domain (rest looked up from reference TRBV5-1 and TRBJ2-1): KAGVTQTPRYLIKTRGQQVTLSCSPISGHRSVSWYQQTPGQGLQFLFEYFSETQRNKGNFPGRFSGRQFSNSRSEMNVSTLELGDSALYLCASSLLAGANYNEQFFGPGTRLTVL.

This chain uses TRBV2 with TRBJ1-1, with 10 bases lining up with TRBD1. The CDR3 contains 16 residues. The V and J ends lost 5 bases and 11 bases, in that order; junction bases with no gene match: 17. The germline V gene has CDR1 SNHLY and CDR2 FYNNEI. The CDR3 coding sequence is TGTGCCAGCAGTCTCGACAGGGGGCGCGTCTCTCCTCTGGCTTTCTTT. Translated, it gives CASSLDRGRVSPLAFF.

Note on this clone: The sample holds other DNA sequences that translate to the same CDR3. The V and J genes are TRBV30 and TRBJ1-1; no clear D gene. V lost 5 bases and J 1 base, leaving 5 bases between the germline ends. CDR1 is GTSNPN, CDR2 SVGIG, per germline (reference sequence). CDR3 length: 11 residues. The CDR3, as DNA: TGTGCCTGGTCCAGGAACACTGAAGCTTTCTTT. Translated, it gives CAWSRNTEAFF.

J is TRBJ2-7 and V is TRBV12-5; D uncertain. The V gene lost 5 bases and the J gene lost 6 bases, with 11 bases spanning the gap. Germline V lookup: CDR1 LGHNT, CDR2 FRNRAP. The CDR3 sequence is 12 residues long. The CDR3 is CASGPSAREQYF. The CDR3 DNA is TGTGCTAGTGGTCCGTCAGCGCGCGAGCAGTACTTC. The whole variable domain, remainder taken from reference TRBV12-5 and TRBJ2-7, is DARVTQTPRHKVTEMGQEVTMRCQPILGHNTVFWYRQTMMQGLELLAYFRNRAPLDDSGMPKDRFSAEMPDATLATLKIQPSEPRDSAVYFCASGPSAREQYFGPGTRLTVT.

This clone appeared a single time. This CDR3 is CASSLVKGRGETQYF. CDR3 DNA: TGTGCCAGCAGCTTAGTGAAAGGCCGGGGAGAGACCCAGTACTTC. This chain uses TRBV7-2 with TRBJ2-5, with D tentatively TRBD2 (5 bases). Germline CDR1 and CDR2: SGHTA and FQGNSA. This CDR3 is 15 amino acids long. Trimming shortened V by 1 base and J by 4 bases, and 13 bases separated the two germline ends.

The chain combines TRBV6-5 with TRBJ1-2; D is uncertain. Germline V gene sequence: CDR1 MNHEY, CDR2 SVGAGI. The CDR3 extends over 15 amino acids. V was clipped by 0 bases and J by 3 bases, with 11 bases between them. This CDR3 is CASSYSPGTYYGYTF. In DNA form, the CDR3 reads TGTGCCAGCAGTTACTCCCCAGGTACCTACTATGGCTACACCTTC.

The chain is built from TRBV27 and TRBJ2-3; D is perhaps TRBD2 (6 bases). The germline gives CDR1 MNHEY, CDR2 SMNVEV (reference sequence). Trimming left V 7 bases short and J 0 bases short, with 14 bases between. This CDR3 comprises 15 residues. Here the CDR3 DNA reads TGTGCCAGCACCGCAAAAGGGACTAGCACAGATACGCAGTATTTT. Amino acids: CASTAKGTSTDTQYF.

Here the CDR3 DNA reads TGTGCCAGCAGCCTCGGACAGGGGGCGGTTCAGCCCCAGCATTTT. This codes for CASSLGQGAVQPQHF. The J gene is TRBJ1-5, the V gene TRBV7-8; 11 nucleotides agree with TRBD1. There are 15 residues in the CDR3. Germline V gene data show CDR1 as SGHVS and CDR2 as FQNEAQ. Losses at the gene ends were 5 bases for V and 6 bases for J; bases not matched to a gene: 6.

CDR3: CASSVEERGASYEQYF. For the CDR3, the DNA is TGTGCCAGCAGTGTGGAGGAGCGGGGTGCCTCCTACGAGCAGTACTTC. The chain uses TRBV2 and TRBJ2-7; 7 bases fit TRBD2. The ends lost 4 bases at V and 0 bases at J; junction bases unmatched: 9. The CDR3 contains 16 residues. The V gene's germline CDR1 is SNHLY and CDR2 FYNNEI.

The rearrangement links TRBV6-1 to TRBJ2-1, with D possibly being TRBD1 (5 bases). CDR3 size: 16 residues. Germline assignment: CDR1 MNHNS and CDR2 SASEGT. The V end lost 2 bases, the J end lost 1 base, and 12 bases lay between the germline ends. The CDR3 region is CASSENQGWSYNEQFF. The CDR3 region has the DNA TGTGCCAGCAGTGAAAATCAGGGTTGGTCCTACAATGAGCAGTTCTTC.

This clone has just one count. The chain carries TRBV2 and TRBJ2-2; the match to TRBD2 covers 14 bases. Trimming cost V 5 bases and J 4 bases; bases outside gene matches: 6. The CDR3 totals 17 residues. Looked up from germline, CDR1 is SNHLY and CDR2 is FYNNEI. DNA for the CDR3: TGTGCCAGCAGTCAGGGGGGACTAGCGGGAGTCACCGGGGAGCTGTTTTTT. Residues: CASSQGGLAGVTGELFF.

V and J are TRBV7-9 and TRBJ1-1; D might be TRBD1 (5 bases). This CDR3 is 13 amino acids long. The germline V and J ends were trimmed by 2 bases and 1 base, with 5 bases remaining between them. Germline V gene lookup returns CDR1 SEHNR and CDR2 FQNEAQ (reference sequence). The CDR3 reads CASSLQGNTEAFF. CDR3 sequence (DNA): TGTGCCAGCAGCTTACAGGGGAACACTGAAGCTTTCTTT.

The CDR3 loop is CASSLDIYNEQFF. In DNA form, the CDR3 reads TGTGCCAGCAGCCTAGACATCTACAATGAGCAGTTCTTC. This chain connects TRBV7-9 to TRBJ2-1; D remains unclear. Germline V lookup: CDR1 SEHNR, CDR2 FQNEAQ (reference sequence). There are 13 residues in the CDR3. V was cut by 5 bases and J by 3 bases, with 8 bases left in between. Supplemented by reference TRBV7-9 and TRBJ2-1, the full variable domain reads DTGVSQNPRHKITKRGQNVTFRCDPISEHNRLYWYRQTLGQGPEFLTYFQNEAQLEKSRLLSDRFSAERPKGSFSTLEIQRTEQGDSAMYLCASSLDIYNEQFFGPGTRLTVL.

This chain connects TRBV6-5 to TRBJ2-5; D is unresolved. V lost 8 bases, J lost 2 bases, and 12 bases lay in between. The CDR3 totals 13 residues. Germline CDR1 is MNHEY and CDR2 is SVGAGI. CDR3 loop: CASAWTQQETQYF. The DNA for the CDR3 is TGTGCCAGCGCCTGGACGCAACAAGAGACCCAGTACTTC.

This rearrangement joins TRBV7-9 to TRBJ1-2, with a possible D match to TRBD1 (5 bases). The CDR3 is 15 amino acids. CDR1 SEHNR and CDR2 FQNEAQ come from the germline V gene (reference sequence). Trimming removed 0 bases from V and 7 bases from J, with 15 bases in between. This chain's CDR3 is CASSLASGRAIGYTF. The CDR3 DNA reads as TGTGCCAGCAGCTTAGCGTCGGGACGGGCTATTGGCTACACCTTC. Looking up the rest from reference TRBV7-9 and TRBJ1-2 gives the full variable domain: DTGVSQNPRHKITKRGQNVTFRCDPISEHNRLYWYRQTLGQGPEFLTYFQNEAQLEKSRLLSDRFSAERPKGSFSTLEIQRTEQGDSAMYLCASSLASGRAIGYTFGSGTRLTVV.

The CDR3 here is CASSGSTGYGYTF. In DNA form, the CDR3 reads TGCGCCAGCAGCGGGTCGACAGGGTACGGCTACACCTTC. The chain links TRBV5-1 to TRBJ1-2, with TRBD1 identical over 7 bases. The CDR3 has 13 amino acids. The V gene's germline CDR1 is SGHRS and CDR2 YFSETQ. V dropped 4 bases and J dropped 8; count of bases not matched to a gene: 8.

This clone was seen a single time. The chain employs TRBV2 and TRBJ2-1, with a weak D call TRBD2 (7 bases). Germline values: CDR1 SNHLY, CDR2 FYNNEI. The CDR3 spans 15 residues. V lost 4 bases to trimming and J lost 1 base, with 11 bases between them. CDR3 in amino acids: CASSVGGGSYNEQFF. In DNA form, the CDR3 reads TGTGCCAGCAGTGTGGGAGGGGGGTCCTACAATGAGCAGTTCTTC.

This chain uses TRBV11-1 with TRBJ1-2, with 7 bases matching TRBD1. The V and J ends lost 5 bases and 7 bases, in that order; junction bases with no gene match: 13. Germline assignment: CDR1 SGHAT and CDR2 FQDESV (reference sequence). CDR3 length: 15 amino acids. CDR3 nucleotide sequence: TGTGCCAGCAGCCTAGAGGACAGGACCGGGAGTGGCTACACCTTC. Translation gives CASSLEDRTGSGYTF.

This chain joins TRBV5-8 and TRBJ2-1; either TRBD1 or TRBD2 may fit D (8 bases each). Germline CDR1 reads SGHTS; CDR2 reads YDEGEE. V lost 4 bases to trimming and J lost 14 bases, with 22 bases between them. The CDR3 extends over 14 amino acids. This chain's CDR3 is CASSPNGRAGGKFF. The CDR3 DNA reads as TGTGCCAGCAGCCCTAACGGGAGGGCAGGGGGCAAGTTCTTC. Variable domain in full (rest from reference TRBV5-8 and TRBJ2-1): EAGVTQSPTHLIKTRGQQATLRCSPISGHTSVYWYQQALGLGLQFLLWYDEGEERNRGNFPPRFSGRQFPNYSSELNVNALELEDSALYLCASSPNGRAGGKFFGPGTRLTVL.

CDR3 sequence: CASADSTGELFF. CDR3 DNA: TGTGCCAGCGCTGACAGTACCGGGGAGCTGTTTTTT. The rearrangement joins TRBV18 to TRBJ2-2; TRBD1 is a possible D gene (5 bases). Germline V gene data show CDR1 as KGHSH and CDR2 as LQKENI. The CDR3 covers 12 residues. Trimming removed 8 bases from V and 5 bases from J, with 9 bases in between.

The chain couples TRBV5-1 to TRBJ1-2; D is uncertain. Germline CDR1 and CDR2: SGHRS and YFSETQ. V was pared by 2 bases and J by 4 bases, with 9 bases between. The CDR3 contains 13 residues. CDR3 loop: CASSFEQSYGYTF. CDR3 DNA: TGCGCCAGCAGCTTTGAGCAGAGCTATGGCTACACCTTC.

This chain connects TRBV7-9 to TRBJ2-3; tentatively, D is TRBD1 or TRBD2 (6 bases each). This CDR3 comprises 16 residues. Between the trimmed V and J ends, which lost 5 bases and 0 bases, there was a span of 15 bases. Germline-derived CDR1 and CDR2 are SEHNR and FQNEAQ (reference sequence). CDR3 residues: CASSLGGGTSTDTQYF. CDR3 sequence (DNA): TGTGCCAGCAGCCTAGGGGGAGGCACCAGCACAGATACGCAGTATTTT.

The chain has TRBV30 and TRBJ1-2; TRBD1 might be the D (5 bases). Trimming cost V 7 bases and J 0 bases, with 15 bases left between them. This CDR3 contains 14 residues. Germline assignment: CDR1 GTSNPN and CDR2 SVGIG (reference sequence). The CDR3 protein is CASTGRTSNYGYTF. DNA for the CDR3: TGTGCCTCGACGGGGCGGACGTCTAACTATGGCTACACCTTC.

This clone was detected only once. The V gene is TRBV30, the J gene TRBJ2-7; weak D call: TRBD2 (5 bases). CDR1 and CDR2 from the germline V gene are GTSNPN and SVGIG (reference sequence). V was cut by 5 bases and J by 0 bases, with 8 bases left in between. The CDR3 runs to 12 residues. The DNA for the CDR3 is TGTGCCTGGGGAGGCCTCTCCTACGAGCAGTACTTC. Protein product: CAWGGLSYEQYF.

This rearrangement joins TRBV19 to TRBJ1-2; the D gene is possibly TRBD1 (5 bases). Germline loops: CDR1 LNHDA, CDR2 SQIVND (reference sequence). This CDR3 comprises 12 residues. The V and J ends lost 10 bases and 7 bases respectively, with 16 bases between them. The CDR3 reads CATGHLEGGYTF. The CDR3 nucleotides read TGTGCCACTGGACATCTCGAGGGTGGCTACACCTTC.

The chain employs TRBV27 and TRBJ2-2; D is unclear. Germline V lookup: CDR1 MNHEY, CDR2 SMNVEV (reference sequence). The CDR3 loop spans 13 amino acids. Trimming removed 0 bases at V and 4 bases at J, with 3 bases between. This CDR3 is CASSLSATGELFF. The CDR3 bases are TGTGCCAGCAGTTTATCGGCCACCGGGGAGCTGTTTTTT.

The chain uses TRBV20-1 and TRBJ2-7; D possibly corresponds to TRBD2 (5 bases). The CDR3 loop spans 11 amino acids. V lost 8 bases and J 3 bases, leaving 11 bases between the germline ends. Germline V gene data show CDR1 as DFQATT and CDR2 as SNEGSKA (reference sequence). Written as DNA, the CDR3 is TGCAGTCAAAAAGAGGGCTACGAGCAGTACTTC. Protein product: CSQKEGYEQYF.